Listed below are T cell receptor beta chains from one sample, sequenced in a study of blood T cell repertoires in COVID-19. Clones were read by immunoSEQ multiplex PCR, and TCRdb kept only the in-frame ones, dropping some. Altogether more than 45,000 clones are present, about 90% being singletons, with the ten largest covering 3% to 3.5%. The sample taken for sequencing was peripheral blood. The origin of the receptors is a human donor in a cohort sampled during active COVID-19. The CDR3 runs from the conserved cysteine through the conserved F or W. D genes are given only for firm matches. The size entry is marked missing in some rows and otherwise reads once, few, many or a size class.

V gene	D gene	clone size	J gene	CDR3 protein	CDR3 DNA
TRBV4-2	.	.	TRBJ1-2	CASSQERFLGGGGYTF	TGTGCCAGCAGCCAAGAGCGCTTTTTGGGGGGGGGTGGCTACACCTTC
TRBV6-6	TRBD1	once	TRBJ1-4	CASSYGQGGNEKLFF	TGTGCCAGCAGTTACGGACAGGGGGGTAATGAAAAACTGTTTTTT
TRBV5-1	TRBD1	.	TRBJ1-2	CASSLAGGDYGYTF	TGCGCCAGCAGCTTGGCAGGGGGAGACTATGGCTACACCTTC
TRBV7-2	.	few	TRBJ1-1	CASSLVYEAFF	TGTGCCAGCAGCTTAGTCTATGAAGCTTTCTTT
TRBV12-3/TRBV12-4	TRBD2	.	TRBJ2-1	CASSLVTSDEQFF	TGTGCCAGCAGTTTAGTAACTAGCGATGAGCAGTTCTTC
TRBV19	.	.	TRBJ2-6	CASSMRYSGANVLTF	TGTGCCAGTAGTATGCGGTACTCTGGGGCCAACGTCCTGACTTTC
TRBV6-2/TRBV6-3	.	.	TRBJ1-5	CASSNPPGGQPQHF	TGTGCCAGCAGTAACCCTCCGGGGGGTCAGCCCCAGCATTTT
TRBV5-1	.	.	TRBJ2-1	CASSPGSGNEQFF	TGCGCCAGCAGCCCAGGAAGTGGGAATGAGCAGTTCTTC
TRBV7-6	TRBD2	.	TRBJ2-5	CASSRPAGGGQETQYF	TGTGCCAGCAGCCGACCAGCGGGAGGGGGACAAGAGACCCAGTACTTC
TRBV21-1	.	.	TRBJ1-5	CASSHNEDRRLNNQPQHF	TGTGCCAGCAGCCACAATGAGGACAGGAGGCTTAACAATCAGCCCCAGCATTTT
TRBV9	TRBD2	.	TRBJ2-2	CASSVAPASGRATGELFF	TGTGCCAGCAGCGTAGCCCCGGCTAGCGGGAGGGCCACCGGGGAGCTGTTTTTT
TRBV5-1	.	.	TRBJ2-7	CASSLGTPAYEQYF	TGCGCCAGCAGCTTGGGTACCCCAGCCTACGAGCAGTACTTC
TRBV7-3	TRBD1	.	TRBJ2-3	CASSLASTGGRADTQYF	TGTGCCAGCAGCTTAGCGTCGACAGGGGGCCGGGCAGATACGCAGTATTTT
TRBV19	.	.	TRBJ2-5	CASKEGSRETQYF	TGTGCCAGTAAGGAGGGTTCCCGGGAGACCCAGTACTTC
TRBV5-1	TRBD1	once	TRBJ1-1	CASSLTGGTEAFF	TGCGCCAGCAGCCTGACAGGGGGCACTGAAGCTTTCTTT
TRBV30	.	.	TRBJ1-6	CAWSGVTANSPLHF	TGTGCCTGGAGTGGGGTGACAGCTAATTCACCCCTCCACTTT
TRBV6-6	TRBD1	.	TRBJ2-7	CASSTRDRYEQYF	TGTGCCAGCAGTACCCGGGACAGATACGAGCAGTACTTC
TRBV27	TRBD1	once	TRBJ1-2	CASRKGGAAGYTF	TGTGCCAGCAGGAAAGGGGGCGCGGCGGGCTACACCTTC
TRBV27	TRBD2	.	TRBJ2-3	CASSLIAGGDTQYF	TGTGCCAGCAGTTTAATAGCGGGAGGGGATACGCAGTATTTT
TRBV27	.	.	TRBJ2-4	CASRPTGLWGIQYF	TGTGCCAGCAGGCCGACAGGTCTCTGGGGCATTCAGTACTTC
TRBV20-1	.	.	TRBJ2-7	CSASKPPAGHEQYF	TGCAGTGCTAGTAAACCCCCGGCGGGTCACGAGCAGTACTTC
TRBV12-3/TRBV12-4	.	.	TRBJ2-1	CASSHPGEQFF	TGTGCCAGCAGCCATCCGGGTGAGCAGTTCTTC
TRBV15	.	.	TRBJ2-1	CATEDRLYNEQFF	TGTGCCACCGAGGACAGACTCTACAATGAGCAGTTCTTC
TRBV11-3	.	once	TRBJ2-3	CASSPSGANSDTQYF	TGTGCCAGCAGCCCCTCTGGGGCAAATTCAGATACGCAGTATTTT
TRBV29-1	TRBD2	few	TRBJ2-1	CSGSSGRSGNEQFF	TGCAGCGGGTCTAGCGGGAGGTCAGGAAATGAGCAGTTCTTC
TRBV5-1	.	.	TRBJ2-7	CASSPSRDNSYEQYF	TGCGCCAGCAGCCCTTCACGGGACAACTCCTACGAGCAGTACTTC
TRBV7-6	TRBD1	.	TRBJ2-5	CASSLGDRGLETQYF	TGTGCCAGCAGCCTCGGGGACAGGGGGTTAGAGACCCAGTACTTC
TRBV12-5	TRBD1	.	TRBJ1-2	CASGSNLRQGFGYTF	TGTGCTAGTGGTTCCAACCTCAGACAGGGTTTCGGCTACACCTTC
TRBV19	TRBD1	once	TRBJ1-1	CASSSPGQPNTEAFF	TGTGCCAGTTCTTCCCCGGGACAGCCGAACACTGAAGCTTTCTTT
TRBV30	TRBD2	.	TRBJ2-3	CAWSEGLSSLTDTQYF	TGTGCCTGGAGCGAGGGACTATCGTCCCTCACAGATACGCAGTATTTT
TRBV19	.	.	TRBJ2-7	CASSTLADYEQYF	TGTGCCAGTAGTACCTTAGCGGACTACGAGCAGTACTTC
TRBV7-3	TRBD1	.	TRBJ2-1	CASSQQGALYNEQFF	TGTGCCAGCAGCCAACAGGGGGCTCTTTACAATGAGCAGTTCTTC
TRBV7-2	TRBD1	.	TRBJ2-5	CASSSLPPYRGLGETQYF	TGTGCCAGCAGCTCCCTCCCCCCGTACAGGGGGCTAGGTGAGACCCAGTACTTC
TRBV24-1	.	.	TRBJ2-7	CATSDSGDRYEQYF	TGTGCCACCAGTGATTCGGGGGATCGGTACGAGCAGTACTTC
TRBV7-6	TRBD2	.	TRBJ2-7	CASSPTFLAGGEQYF	TGTGCCAGCAGCCCGACCTTCCTAGCGGGAGGTGAGCAGTACTTC
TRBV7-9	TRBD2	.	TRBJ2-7	CASSALREVYEQYF	TGTGCCAGCAGCGCCCTCCGGGAGGTTTACGAGCAGTACTTC
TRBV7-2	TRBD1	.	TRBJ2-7	CASSTDRGQEQYF	TGTGCCAGCAGCACGGACAGGGGGCAAGAGCAGTACTTC